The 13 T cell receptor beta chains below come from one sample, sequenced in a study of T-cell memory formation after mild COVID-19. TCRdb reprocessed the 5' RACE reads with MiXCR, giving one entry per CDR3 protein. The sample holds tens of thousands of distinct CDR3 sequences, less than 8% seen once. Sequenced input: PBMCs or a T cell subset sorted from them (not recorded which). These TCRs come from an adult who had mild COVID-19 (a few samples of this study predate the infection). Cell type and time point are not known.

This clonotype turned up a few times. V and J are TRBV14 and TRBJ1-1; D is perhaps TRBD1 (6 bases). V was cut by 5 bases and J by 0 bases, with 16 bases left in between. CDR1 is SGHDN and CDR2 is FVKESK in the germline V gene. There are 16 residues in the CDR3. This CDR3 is CASSTHRVLVNTEAFF. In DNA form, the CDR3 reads TGTGCCAGCAGCACACACAGGGTGTTGGTGAACACTGAAGCTTTCTTT.

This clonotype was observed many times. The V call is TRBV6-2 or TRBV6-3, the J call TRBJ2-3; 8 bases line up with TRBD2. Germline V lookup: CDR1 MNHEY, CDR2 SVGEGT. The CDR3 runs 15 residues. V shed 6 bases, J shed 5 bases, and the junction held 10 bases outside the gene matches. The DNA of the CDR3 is TGTGCCAGCAGCACCGTGAGCGGGGGAAGAGATACGCAGTATTTT. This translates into CASSTVSGGRDTQYF.

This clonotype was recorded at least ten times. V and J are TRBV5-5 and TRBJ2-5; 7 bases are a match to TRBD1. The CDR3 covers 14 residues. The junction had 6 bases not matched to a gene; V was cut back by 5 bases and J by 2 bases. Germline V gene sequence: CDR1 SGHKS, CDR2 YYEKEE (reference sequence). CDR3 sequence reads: CASSKGQVQETQYF. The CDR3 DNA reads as TGTGCCAGCAGTAAAGGACAGGTTCAAGAGACCCAGTACTTC.

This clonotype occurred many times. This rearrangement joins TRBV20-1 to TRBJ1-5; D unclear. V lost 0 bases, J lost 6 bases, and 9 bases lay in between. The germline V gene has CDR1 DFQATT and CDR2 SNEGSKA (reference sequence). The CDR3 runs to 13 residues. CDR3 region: CSARDGPGQPQHF. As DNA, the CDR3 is TGCAGTGCTAGAGATGGCCCTGGTCAGCCCCAGCATTTT.

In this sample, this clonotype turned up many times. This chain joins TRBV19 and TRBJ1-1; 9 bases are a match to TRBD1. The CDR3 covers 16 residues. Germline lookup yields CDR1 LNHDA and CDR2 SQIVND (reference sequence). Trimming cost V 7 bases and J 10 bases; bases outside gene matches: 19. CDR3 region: CASIGTGSRVSGGAFF. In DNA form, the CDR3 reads TGTGCCAGTATCGGGACAGGGTCTCGAGTATCAGGGGGAGCTTTCTTT. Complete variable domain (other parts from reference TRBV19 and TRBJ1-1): DGGITQSPKYLFRKEGQNVTLSCEQNLNHDAMYWYRQDPGQGLRLIYYSQIVNDFQKGDIAEGYSVSREKKESFPLTVTSAQKNPTAFYLCASIGTGSRVSGGAFFGQGTRLTVV.

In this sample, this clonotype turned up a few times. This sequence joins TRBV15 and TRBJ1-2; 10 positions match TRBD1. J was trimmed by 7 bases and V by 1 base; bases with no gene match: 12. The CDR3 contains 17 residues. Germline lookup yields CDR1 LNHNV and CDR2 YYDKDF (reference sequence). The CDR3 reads CATSRAWTGGTGVGYTF. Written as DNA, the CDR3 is TGTGCCACCAGCAGAGCCTGGACGGGCGGGACAGGGGTTGGCTACACCTTC.

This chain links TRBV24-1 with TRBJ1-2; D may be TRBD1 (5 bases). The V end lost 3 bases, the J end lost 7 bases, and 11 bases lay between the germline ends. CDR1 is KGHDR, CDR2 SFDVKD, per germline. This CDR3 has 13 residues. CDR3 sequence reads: CATSDPSGTGYTF. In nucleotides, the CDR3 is TGTGCCACCAGTGATCCCTCAGGGACTGGCTACACCTTC.

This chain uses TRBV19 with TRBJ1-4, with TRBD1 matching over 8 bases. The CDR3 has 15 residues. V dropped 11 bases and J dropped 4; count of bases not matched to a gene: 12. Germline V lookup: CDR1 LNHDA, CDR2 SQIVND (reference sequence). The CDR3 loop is CASRPDRVINEKLFF. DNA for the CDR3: TGTGCCTCCCGCCCGGACAGGGTGATTAATGAAAAACTGTTTTTT.

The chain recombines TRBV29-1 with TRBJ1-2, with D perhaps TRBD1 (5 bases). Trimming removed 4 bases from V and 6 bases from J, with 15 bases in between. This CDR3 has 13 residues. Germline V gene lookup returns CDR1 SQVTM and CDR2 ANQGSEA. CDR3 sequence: CSVARQGGDGYTF. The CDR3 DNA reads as TGCAGCGTTGCGAGGCAGGGAGGGGATGGCTACACCTTC.

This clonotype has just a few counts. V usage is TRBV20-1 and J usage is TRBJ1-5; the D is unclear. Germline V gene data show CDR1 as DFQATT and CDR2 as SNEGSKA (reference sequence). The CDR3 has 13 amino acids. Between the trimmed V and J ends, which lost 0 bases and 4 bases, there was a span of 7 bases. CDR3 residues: CSARETGNQPQHF. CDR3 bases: TGCAGTGCTAGAGAGACTGGGAATCAGCCCCAGCATTTT.

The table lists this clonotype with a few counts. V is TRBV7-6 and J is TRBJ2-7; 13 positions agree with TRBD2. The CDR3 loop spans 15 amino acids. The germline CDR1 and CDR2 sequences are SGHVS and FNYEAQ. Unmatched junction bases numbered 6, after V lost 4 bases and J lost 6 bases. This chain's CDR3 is CASSWTSGSVSEQYF. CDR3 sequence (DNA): TGTGCCAGCAGCTGGACTAGCGGGAGCGTCAGCGAGCAGTACTTC. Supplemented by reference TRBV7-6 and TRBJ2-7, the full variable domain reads GAGVSQSPRYKVTKRGQDVALRCDPISGHVSLYWYRQALGQGPEFLTYFNYEAQQDKSGLPNDRFSAERPEGSISTLTIQRTEQRDSAMYRCASSWTSGSVSEQYFGPGTRLTVT.

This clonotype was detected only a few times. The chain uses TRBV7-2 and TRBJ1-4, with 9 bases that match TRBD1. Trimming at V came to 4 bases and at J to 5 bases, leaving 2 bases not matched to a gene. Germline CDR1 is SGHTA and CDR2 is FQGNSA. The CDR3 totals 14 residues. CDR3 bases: TGTGCCAGCAGCTCCGGGACAGGGAATGAAAAACTGTTTTTT. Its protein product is CASSSGTGNEKLFF.

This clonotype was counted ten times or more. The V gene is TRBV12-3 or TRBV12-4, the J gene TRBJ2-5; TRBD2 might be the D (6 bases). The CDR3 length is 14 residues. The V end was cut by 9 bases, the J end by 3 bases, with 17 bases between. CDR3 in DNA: TGTGCCAGTCAGATGCGGGGACTCGAAGAGACCCAGTACTTC. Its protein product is CASQMRGLEETQYF.